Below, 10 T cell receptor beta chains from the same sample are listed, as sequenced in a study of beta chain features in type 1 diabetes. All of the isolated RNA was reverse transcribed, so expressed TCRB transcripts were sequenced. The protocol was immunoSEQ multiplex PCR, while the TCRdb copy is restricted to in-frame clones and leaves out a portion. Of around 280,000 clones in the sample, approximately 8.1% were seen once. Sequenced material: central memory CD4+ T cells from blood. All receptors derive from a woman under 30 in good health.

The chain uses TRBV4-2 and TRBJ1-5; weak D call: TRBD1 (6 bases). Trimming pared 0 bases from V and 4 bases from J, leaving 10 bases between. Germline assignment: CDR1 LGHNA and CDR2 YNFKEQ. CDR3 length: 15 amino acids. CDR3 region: CASSQEIGGNQPQHF. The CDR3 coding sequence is TGTGCCAGCAGCCAAGAAATAGGGGGGAATCAGCCCCAGCATTTT.

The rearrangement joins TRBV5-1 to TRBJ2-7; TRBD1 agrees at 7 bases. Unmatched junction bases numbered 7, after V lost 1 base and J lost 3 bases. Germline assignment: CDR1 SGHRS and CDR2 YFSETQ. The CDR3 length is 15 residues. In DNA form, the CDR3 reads TGCGCCAGCAGCTTGCGAGGGGACAGTAACTACGAGCAGTACTTC. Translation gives CASSLRGDSNYEQYF.

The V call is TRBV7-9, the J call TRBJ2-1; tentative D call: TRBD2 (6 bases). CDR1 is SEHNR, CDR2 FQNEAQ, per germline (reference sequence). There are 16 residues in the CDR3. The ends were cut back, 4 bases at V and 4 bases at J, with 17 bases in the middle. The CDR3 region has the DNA TGTGCCAGCAGCTACTCCGGGACTCCCGGTTACAATGAGCAGTTCTTC. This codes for CASSYSGTPGYNEQFF.

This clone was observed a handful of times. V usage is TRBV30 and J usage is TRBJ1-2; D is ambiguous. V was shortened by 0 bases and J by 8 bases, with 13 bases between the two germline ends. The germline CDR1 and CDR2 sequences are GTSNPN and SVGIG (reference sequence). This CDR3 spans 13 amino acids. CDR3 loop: CAWSVLPSSGYTF. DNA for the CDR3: TGTGCCTGGAGTGTACTCCCGAGTAGCGGCTACACCTTC.

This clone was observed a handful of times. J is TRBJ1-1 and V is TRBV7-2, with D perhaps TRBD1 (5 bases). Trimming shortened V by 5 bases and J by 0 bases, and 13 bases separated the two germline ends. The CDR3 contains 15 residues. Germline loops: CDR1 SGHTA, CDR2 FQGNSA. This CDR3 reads CASSPGASMNTEAFF. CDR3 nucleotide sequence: TGTGCCAGCAGCCCTGGGGCGTCCATGAACACTGAAGCTTTCTTT.

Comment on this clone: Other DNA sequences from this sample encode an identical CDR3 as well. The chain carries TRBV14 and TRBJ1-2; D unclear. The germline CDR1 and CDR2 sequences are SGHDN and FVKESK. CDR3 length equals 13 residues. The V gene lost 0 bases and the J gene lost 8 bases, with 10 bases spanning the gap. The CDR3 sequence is CASSQDGVRGYTF. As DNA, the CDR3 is TGTGCCAGCAGCCAAGACGGGGTCCGCGGCTACACCTTC.

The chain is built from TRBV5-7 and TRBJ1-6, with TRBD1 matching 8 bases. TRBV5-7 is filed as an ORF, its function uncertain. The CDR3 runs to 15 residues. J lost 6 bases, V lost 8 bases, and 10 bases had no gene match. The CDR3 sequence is CASPSVDRGNSPLHF. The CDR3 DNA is TGTGCCAGTCCCTCCGTCGACAGGGGTAATTCACCCCTCCACTTT.

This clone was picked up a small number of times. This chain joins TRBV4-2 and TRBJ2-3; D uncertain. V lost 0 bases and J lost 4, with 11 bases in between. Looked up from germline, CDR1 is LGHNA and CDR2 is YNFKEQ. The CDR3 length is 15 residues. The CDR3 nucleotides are TGTGCCAGCAGCCAAGATGAACGGTGGGCAGATACGCAGTATTTT. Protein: CASSQDERWADTQYF.

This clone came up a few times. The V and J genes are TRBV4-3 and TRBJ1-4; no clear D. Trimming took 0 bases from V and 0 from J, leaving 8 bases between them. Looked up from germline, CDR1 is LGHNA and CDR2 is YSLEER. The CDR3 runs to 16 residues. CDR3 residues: CASSQDQGATNEKLFF. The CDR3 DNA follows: TGCGCCAGCAGCCAAGATCAAGGTGCAACTAATGAAAAACTGTTTTTT.

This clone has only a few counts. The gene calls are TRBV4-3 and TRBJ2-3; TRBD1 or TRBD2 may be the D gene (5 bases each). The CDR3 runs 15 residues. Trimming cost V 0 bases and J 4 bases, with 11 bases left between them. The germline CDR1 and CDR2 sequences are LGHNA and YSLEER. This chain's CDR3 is CASSQDGGVADTQYF. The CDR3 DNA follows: TGCGCCAGCAGCCAAGATGGGGGTGTAGCAGATACGCAGTATTTT.